The clone carrying this T cell receptor (beta chain) showed up just once. Antigen: not known. The data were taken from a study of cytomegalovirus exposure and HLA in healthy donors. Researchers ran the PCR with 60 Vbeta and 13 Jbeta primers. The assay was immunoSEQ multiplex PCR, and TCRdb's table has in-frame clones only and misses some. The sample has roughly 250,000 clones, around four fifths seen once; the top ten hold approximately 2%. Germline V CDR1 and CDR2: GTSNPN, SVGIG (reference sequence). The CDR3 has 15 amino acids. The V and J ends lost 3 bases and 2 bases respectively, with 14 bases between them. The study's findings and limits: It was reported that the classifier diagnosed cytomegalovirus status with high specificity and sensitivity in both the original and validation cohorts.

Healthy bone marrow donors made up the donor group. This chain uses TRBV30 with TRBJ2-1, with D possibly being TRBD2 (6 bases). This TCR was sampled from a woman aged 35 to 49 in good health and CMV-seropositive. Sequences were obtained from PBMCs. The CDR3 spells CAWSDTGLTYNEQFF. The CDR3 nucleotides read TGTGCCTGGAGCGACACCGGACTAACCTACAATGAGCAGTTCTTC.